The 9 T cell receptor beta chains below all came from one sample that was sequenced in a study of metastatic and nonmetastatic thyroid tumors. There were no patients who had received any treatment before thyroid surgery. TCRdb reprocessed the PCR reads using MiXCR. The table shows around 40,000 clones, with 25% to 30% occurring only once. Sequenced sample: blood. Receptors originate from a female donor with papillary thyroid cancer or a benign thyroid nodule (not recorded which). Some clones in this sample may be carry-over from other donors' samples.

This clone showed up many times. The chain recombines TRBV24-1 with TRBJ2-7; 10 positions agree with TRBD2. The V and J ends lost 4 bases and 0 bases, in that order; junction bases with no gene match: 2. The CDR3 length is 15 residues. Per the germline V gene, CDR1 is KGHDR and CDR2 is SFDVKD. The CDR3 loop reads CATSDASGSSYEQYF. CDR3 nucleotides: TGTGCCACCAGTGACGCTAGCGGGAGCTCCTACGAGCAGTACTTC.

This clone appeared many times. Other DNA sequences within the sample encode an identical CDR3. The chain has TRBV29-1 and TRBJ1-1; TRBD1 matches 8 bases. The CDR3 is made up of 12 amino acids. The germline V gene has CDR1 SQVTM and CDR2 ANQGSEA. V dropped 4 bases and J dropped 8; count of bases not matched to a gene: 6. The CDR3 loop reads CSVGTGPTEAFF. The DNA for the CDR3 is TGCAGCGTTGGGACAGGGCCCACAGAAGCTTTCTTT.

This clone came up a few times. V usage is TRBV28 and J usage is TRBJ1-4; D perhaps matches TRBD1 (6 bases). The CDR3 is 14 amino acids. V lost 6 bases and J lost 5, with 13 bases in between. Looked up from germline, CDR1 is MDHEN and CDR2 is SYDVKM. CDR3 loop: CASRPPGGNEKLFF. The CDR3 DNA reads TGTGCCAGCAGACCTCCCGGGGGCAATGAAAAACTGTTTTTT.

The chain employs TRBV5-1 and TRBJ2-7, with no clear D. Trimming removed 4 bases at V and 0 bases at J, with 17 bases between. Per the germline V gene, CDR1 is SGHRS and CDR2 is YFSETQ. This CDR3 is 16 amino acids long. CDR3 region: CASSLSSGPPSYEQYF. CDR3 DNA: TGCGCCAGCAGCCTATCCTCCGGGCCCCCCTCCTACGAGCAGTACTTC.

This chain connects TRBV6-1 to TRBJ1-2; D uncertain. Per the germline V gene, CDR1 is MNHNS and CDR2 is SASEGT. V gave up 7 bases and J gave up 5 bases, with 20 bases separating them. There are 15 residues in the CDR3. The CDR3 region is CASNRAGSERYGYTF. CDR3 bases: TGTGCCAGCAATAGGGCAGGATCAGAGAGATATGGCTACACCTTC.

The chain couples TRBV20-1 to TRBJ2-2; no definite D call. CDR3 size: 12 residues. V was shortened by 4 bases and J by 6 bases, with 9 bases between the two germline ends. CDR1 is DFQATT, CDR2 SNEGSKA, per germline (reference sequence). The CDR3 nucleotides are TGCAGTGCTAAGGTTTCCCCCGGGGAGCTGTTTTTT. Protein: CSAKVSPGELFF.

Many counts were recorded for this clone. In nucleotides, the CDR3 is TGTGCCAGCAGTTACCTCTGGAGGGAGACCCAGTACTTC. Its translation is CASSYLWRETQYF. The chain recombines TRBV6-2 or TRBV6-3 with TRBJ2-5, with TRBD2 as a possible D gene (5 bases). The CDR3 loop spans 13 amino acids. V was cut by 2 bases and J by 5 bases, with 9 bases left in between. The V gene's germline CDR1 is MNHEY and CDR2 SVGEGT.

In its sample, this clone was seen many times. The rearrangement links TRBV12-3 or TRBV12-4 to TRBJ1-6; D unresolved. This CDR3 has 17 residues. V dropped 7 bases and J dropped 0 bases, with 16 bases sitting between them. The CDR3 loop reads CASTLGSPSSYNSPLHF. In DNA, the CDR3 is TGTGCCAGCACCCTGGGGAGCCCGAGCTCCTATAATTCACCCCTCCACTTT.

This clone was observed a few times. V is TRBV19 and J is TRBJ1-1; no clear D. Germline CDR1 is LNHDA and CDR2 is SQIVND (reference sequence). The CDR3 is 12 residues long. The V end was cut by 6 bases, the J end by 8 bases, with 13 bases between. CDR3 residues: CASSFGRTEAFF. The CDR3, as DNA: TGTGCCAGTAGCTTCGGTAGGACGGAAGCTTTCTTT.